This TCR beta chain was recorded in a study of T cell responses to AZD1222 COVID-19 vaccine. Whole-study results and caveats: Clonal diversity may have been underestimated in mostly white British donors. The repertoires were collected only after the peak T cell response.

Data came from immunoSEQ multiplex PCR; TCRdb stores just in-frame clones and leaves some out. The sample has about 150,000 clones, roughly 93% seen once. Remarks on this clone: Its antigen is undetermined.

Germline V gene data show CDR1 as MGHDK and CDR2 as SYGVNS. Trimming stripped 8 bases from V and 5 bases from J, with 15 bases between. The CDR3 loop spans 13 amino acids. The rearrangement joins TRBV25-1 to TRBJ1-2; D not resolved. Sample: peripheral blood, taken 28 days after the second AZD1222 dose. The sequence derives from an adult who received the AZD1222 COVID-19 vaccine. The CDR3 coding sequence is TGTGCCAGCTCCTTACCGGGGTTTTATGGCTACACCTTC. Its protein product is CASSLPGFYGYTF.